The 27 T cell receptor beta chains presented below share a single source sample, sequenced in a study of healthy donors' naive CD4 and CD8 T cells (dated by TCRdb to about 2015). The sequencer was a 454 GS FLX Titanium. A previously published linear amplification protocol was used to build TCR libraries from around 460 ng of total RNA. TCRdb trimmed public reads at Q25 via fastp, called clones via MiXCR and kept in-frame beta chains. Duplicate CDR3 protein sequences are folded into a single record with the most common DNA and genes. For this sample there are roughly 200,000 distinct CDR3 sequences; 65% to 75% appear just once. The ten largest account for roughly 2.4% of the sample. Input material: naive CD4+ and CD8+ T cells sorted from blood, pooled from several donors. What the cell subset or site label conveys for this sample: FACS-sorted naive CD4+ (CD45RO-CD45RA+) and naive CD8+ (CD45RA+CD27bright) T cells. The receptor set was obtained from a pool of human donors in good health; the sample pools cells from several healthy donors.

This rearrangement joins TRBV29-1 to TRBJ2-2, with 9 bases matching TRBD1. The CDR3 totals 14 residues. J lost 6 bases, V lost 5 bases, and 7 bases had no gene match. The germline V gene encodes CDR1 SQVTM and CDR2 ANQGSEA. The CDR3 protein is CSVSRDRVAGELFF. DNA of the CDR3: TGCAGCGTTTCCCGGGACAGGGTGGCCGGGGAGCTGTTTTTT.

This chain joins TRBV7-6 and TRBJ2-7; possible D gene TRBD1, 6 bases. The length of the CDR3 is 13 residues. Trimming took 3 bases from V and 6 from J, leaving 12 bases between them. Germline V gene sequence: CDR1 SGHVS, CDR2 FNYEAQ. This CDR3 is CASSLYREVEQYF. The CDR3 region has the DNA TGTGCCAGCAGCTTGTACAGGGAAGTCGAGCAGTACTTC.

The J gene is TRBJ1-5, the V gene TRBV11-2; D not resolved. The CDR3 spans 15 residues. Germline CDR1 and CDR2: SGHAT and FQNNGV. Trimming took 6 bases from V and 1 from J, leaving 13 bases between them. For the CDR3, the DNA is TGTGCCAGCAGTGAGGGCTTAGGGAGCAATCAGCCCCAGCATTTT. Amino acid sequence: CASSEGLGSNQPQHF.

In this sample, this clonotype turned up a few times. The chain uses TRBV20-1 and TRBJ2-7; D is unresolved. The germline gives CDR1 DFQATT, CDR2 SNEGSKA (reference sequence). V was shortened by 6 bases and J by 3 bases, with 9 bases between the two germline ends. The CDR3 length is 11 residues. CDR3 sequence reads: CSAKSVYEQYF. CDR3 DNA: TGCAGTGCAAAGAGCGTCTACGAGCAGTACTTC.

The CDR3 DNA reads as TGCAGCGTTGAAGATTGGACTAACTACGAGCAGTACTTC. Amino acids: CSVEDWTNYEQYF. The V and J genes are TRBV29-1 and TRBJ2-7; a weak D match, TRBD2 (6 bases). Between the trimmed V and J ends, which lost 0 bases and 3 bases, there was a span of 9 bases. The germline V gene encodes CDR1 SQVTM and CDR2 ANQGSEA. CDR3 size: 13 residues.

J is TRBJ1-5 and V is TRBV20-1, with D possibly being TRBD1 (5 bases). This CDR3 has 16 amino acids. Trimming cost V 1 base and J 1 base, with 14 bases left between them. CDR1 is DFQATT and CDR2 is SNEGSKA in the germline V gene (reference sequence). The chain's CDR3 is CSARGTGLPSNQPQHF. CDR3 DNA: TGCAGTGCTAGAGGCACAGGCCTCCCAAGCAATCAGCCCCAGCATTTT.

J is TRBJ2-4 and V is TRBV29-1, with TRBD1 as a possible D gene (5 bases). This CDR3 comprises 12 residues. With 1 base removed from V and 7 bases from J, the gap between germline ends came to 8 bases. Germline CDR1 reads SQVTM; CDR2 reads ANQGSEA. CDR3: CSVEVQGNIQYF. CDR3 nucleotide sequence: TGCAGCGTTGAAGTGCAGGGTAACATTCAGTACTTC.

This clonotype was recorded once. The CDR3 DNA sequence: TGTGCCAGTAGTATTTGGACAGGGTCTGGGGCCAACGTCCTGACTTTC. Translating it yields CASSIWTGSGANVLTF. J is TRBJ2-6 and V is TRBV19, with 8 bases that match TRBD1. V lost 3 bases, J lost 1 base, and 2 bases stayed unmatched. The CDR3 length is 16 residues. Germline V lookup: CDR1 LNHDA, CDR2 SQIVND (reference sequence).

V and J are TRBV29-1 and TRBJ1-5; D is undetermined. Germline assignment: CDR1 SQVTM and CDR2 ANQGSEA. This CDR3 is 13 amino acids long. Trimming removed 5 bases from V and 2 bases from J, with 10 bases in between. For the CDR3, the DNA is TGCAGCGTTCAAGGAGGTGGCAATCAGCCCCAGCATTTT. Translated: CSVQGGGNQPQHF.

The chain uses TRBV6-2 or TRBV6-3 and TRBJ2-5; D ambiguous. CDR1 and CDR2 (germline): MNHEY, SVGEGT. This CDR3 is built from 16 residues. V was shortened by 0 bases and J by 0 bases, with 11 bases between the two germline ends. DNA of the CDR3: TGTGCCAGCAGTTACTCAGGTCCCAGGTACCAAGAGACCCAGTACTTC. It encodes CASSYSGPRYQETQYF.

This clonotype was counted between two and nine times. The chain is built from TRBV29-1 and TRBJ1-1; 10 bases match TRBD1. Trimming at V came to 7 bases and at J to 5 bases, leaving 7 bases not matched to a gene. Germline CDR1 is SQVTM and CDR2 is ANQGSEA. This CDR3 has 13 residues. CDR3 nucleotide sequence: TGCAGCGGTTCGGACAGGGGGTGGACTGAAGCTTTCTTT. Amino acid sequence: CSGSDRGWTEAFF.

The gene calls are TRBV29-1 and TRBJ2-3, with 8 bases aligning to TRBD2. The CDR3 covers 12 residues. Germline CDR1 is SQVTM and CDR2 is ANQGSEA. The CDR3 DNA follows: TGCGCATGCCGGAGCGGGGGTGATACGCAGTATTTT. Its protein is CACRSGGDTQYF.

The chain uses TRBV5-4 and TRBJ2-2; D remains ambiguous. V gave up 4 bases and J gave up 6 bases, with 10 bases separating them. CDR3 length: 13 residues. Germline V gene lookup returns CDR1 SGHNT and CDR2 YYREEE (reference sequence). The CDR3 coding sequence is TGTGCCAGCAGCGGGGAATTTTCCGGGGAGCTGTTTTTT. Encoded protein: CASSGEFSGELFF. Looking up the rest from reference TRBV5-4 and TRBJ2-2 gives the full variable domain: ETGVTQSPTHLIKTRGQQVTLRCSSQSGHNTVSWYQQALGQGPQFIFQYYREEENGRGNFPPRFSGLQFPNYSSELNVNALELDDSALYLCASSGEFSGELFFGEGSRLTVL.

The CDR3 DNA sequence: TGTGCCAGCACCTCGACGGGGATCAGCGGAGATAGCACAGATACGCAGTATTTT. Translation gives CASTSTGISGDSTDTQYF. The V call is TRBV13, the J call TRBJ2-3, with a possible D match to TRBD2 (5 bases). The length of the CDR3 is 18 residues. V was trimmed by 7 bases and J by 0 bases, leaving 23 bases between them. Germline V lookup: CDR1 PRHDT, CDR2 FYEKMQ (reference sequence).

As DNA, the CDR3 is TGCAGCGTTGAAAACAGCGCCTACGAGCAGTACTTC. Translation gives CSVENSAYEQYF. The rearrangement joins TRBV29-1 to TRBJ2-7; D ambiguous. The CDR3 length is 12 residues. Trimming removed 2 bases from V and 2 bases from J, with 7 bases in between. The germline gives CDR1 SQVTM, CDR2 ANQGSEA.

The chain joins TRBV13 to TRBJ2-7; no definite D call. The germline V and J ends were trimmed by 0 bases and 6 bases, with 15 bases remaining between them. Germline V gene lookup returns CDR1 PRHDT and CDR2 FYEKMQ (reference sequence). The CDR3 spans 15 residues. This CDR3 is CASSLGLGGIREQYF. CDR3 DNA: TGTGCCAGCAGCTTAGGTTTGGGCGGAATACGCGAGCAGTACTTC.

A single count supports this clonotype. The chain has TRBV27 and TRBJ1-2; no firm D call. The V gene's germline CDR1 is MNHEY and CDR2 SMNVEV (reference sequence). The CDR3 extends over 13 amino acids. V was trimmed by 3 bases and J by 4 bases, leaving 9 bases between them. Here the CDR3 reads CASSLQGIYGYTF. CDR3 in DNA: TGTGCCAGCAGTTTGCAAGGGATCTATGGCTACACCTTC.

The V and J genes are TRBV29-1 and TRBJ1-2, with TRBD1 as a possible D gene (6 bases). The CDR3 spans 11 residues. The V gene lost 6 bases and the J gene lost 8 bases, with 13 bases spanning the gap. Germline values: CDR1 SQVTM, CDR2 ANQGSEA. In DNA form, the CDR3 reads TGCAGCGTCCAGGGGACAACGGGCTACACCTTC. This sequence encodes CSVQGTTGYTF. Looking up the rest from reference TRBV29-1 and TRBJ1-2 gives the full variable domain: SAVISQKPSRDICQRGTSLTIQCQVDSQVTMMFWYRQQPGQSLTLIATANQGSEATYESGFVIDKFPISRPNLTFSTLTVSNMSPEDSSIYLCSVQGTTGYTFGSGTRLTVV.

The chain couples TRBV6-1 to TRBJ1-1; no definite D call. The CDR3 contains 13 residues. Trimming left V 0 bases short and J 4 bases short, with 6 bases between. The V gene's germline CDR1 is MNHNS and CDR2 SASEGT. The CDR3 DNA is TGTGCCAGCAGTGAAGCGCCTAGCACTGAAGCTTTCTTT. This translates into CASSEAPSTEAFF.

This clonotype has more than one count but fewer than ten. The gene calls are TRBV5-6 and TRBJ2-7; D remains ambiguous. The length of the CDR3 is 13 residues. The V gene lost 2 bases and the J gene lost 3 bases, with 9 bases spanning the gap. Germline V gene lookup returns CDR1 SGHDT and CDR2 YYEEEE. The CDR3 DNA follows: TGTGCCAGCAGCTTCTCTATGGGCTACGAGCAGTACTTC. Amino acids: CASSFSMGYEQYF.

The chain employs TRBV5-1 and TRBJ1-1; the D is unclear. Trimming left V 4 bases short and J 1 base short, with 14 bases between. CDR1 is SGHRS and CDR2 is YFSETQ in the germline V gene. The CDR3 is 15 amino acids. The CDR3 here is CASSPEMIRNTEAFF. The CDR3 bases are TGCGCCAGCAGCCCGGAAATGATACGGAACACTGAAGCTTTCTTT.

The chain has TRBV6-5 and TRBJ2-5, with 8 bases identical to TRBD2. The CDR3 runs 15 residues. After removal of 6 bases from V and 4 bases from J, the junction contained 10 bases not matched to a gene. Per the germline V gene, CDR1 is MNHEY and CDR2 is SVGAGI. The CDR3 loop reads CASSRPGGLGETQYF. CDR3 in DNA: TGTGCCAGCAGCCGCCCGGGAGGGCTGGGAGAGACCCAGTACTTC.

V is TRBV6-1 and J is TRBJ2-5, with D unclear. This CDR3 region has 13 residues. The germline CDR1 and CDR2 sequences are MNHNS and SASEGT. V lost 1 base and J 5 bases, leaving 8 bases between the germline ends. The CDR3: CASSEGPVETQYF. The CDR3 DNA reads TGTGCCAGCAGTGAAGGGCCAGTCGAGACCCAGTACTTC.

The chain combines TRBV6-6 with TRBJ2-5; D possibly corresponds to TRBD2 (7 bases). CDR1 and CDR2 (germline): MNHNY, SVGAGI (reference sequence). V was clipped by 6 bases and J by 2 bases, with 16 bases between them. The CDR3 extends over 15 amino acids. The CDR3: CASSLGGGPQETQYF. Written as DNA, the CDR3 is TGTGCCAGCAGCTTAGGCGGGGGCCCTCAAGAGACCCAGTACTTC.

The chain couples TRBV12-3 or TRBV12-4 to TRBJ1-3; possibly TRBD1 for D (5 bases). The CDR3 is made up of 17 amino acids. The germline V and J ends were trimmed by 0 bases and 0 bases, with 12 bases remaining between them. CDR3 sequence: CASSLAGTGGSGNTIYF. In DNA, the CDR3 is TGTGCCAGCAGTTTAGCTGGGACCGGAGGCTCTGGAAACACCATATATTTT.

This clonotype was observed a few times. The rearrangement uses TRBV19 and TRBJ1-4; D is ambiguous. This CDR3 region has 16 residues. The germline gives CDR1 LNHDA, CDR2 SQIVND (reference sequence). The V end lost 4 bases, the J end lost 3 bases, and 15 bases lay between the germline ends. In nucleotides, the CDR3 is TGTGCCAGTAGTAGGGCAGCAGCCCCGGCTAATGAAAAACTGTTTTTT. Protein sequence: CASSRAAAPANEKLFF.

The rearrangement uses TRBV29-1 and TRBJ1-3, with a tentative D call TRBD1 (5 bases). Germline V gene sequence: CDR1 SQVTM, CDR2 ANQGSEA. Trimming took 4 bases from V and 4 from J, leaving 11 bases between them. This CDR3 has 13 amino acids. The chain's CDR3 is CSVGDGAGNTIYF. The CDR3 DNA follows: TGCAGCGTTGGGGACGGAGCCGGAAACACCATATATTTT.